This T cell receptor beta chain was observed in a study of radiation and T cells in renal cell carcinoma. The study's findings and limits: Irradiated tumors had higher TCR clonality than control tumors.

The CDR3 is 19 residues long. Trimming cost V 4 bases and J 6 bases; bases outside gene matches: 19. Germline CDR1 reads SGHVS; CDR2 reads FQNEAQ. Concerning this clone: Its antigen is currently unknown.

The treatment: treatment-naive control, cytoreductive nephrectomy. Sequencing was performed with immunoSEQ multiplex PCR; in TCRdb, only in-frame clones are kept and a portion is missing. The data show more than 11,000 clones, roughly three fifths seen once. Source: tumor tissue, taken from a patient whose treatment was nephrectomy without radiotherapy. This receptor was taken from a middle-aged man with renal cell carcinoma. The gene calls are TRBV7-8 and TRBJ2-2, with TRBD2 matching 8 bases. The CDR3 sequence: CASSYEEPVLRGRSGELFF. CDR3 DNA: TGTGCCAGCAGCTATGAAGAACCCGTGCTCCGCGGGAGGTCCGGGGAGCTGTTTTTT.